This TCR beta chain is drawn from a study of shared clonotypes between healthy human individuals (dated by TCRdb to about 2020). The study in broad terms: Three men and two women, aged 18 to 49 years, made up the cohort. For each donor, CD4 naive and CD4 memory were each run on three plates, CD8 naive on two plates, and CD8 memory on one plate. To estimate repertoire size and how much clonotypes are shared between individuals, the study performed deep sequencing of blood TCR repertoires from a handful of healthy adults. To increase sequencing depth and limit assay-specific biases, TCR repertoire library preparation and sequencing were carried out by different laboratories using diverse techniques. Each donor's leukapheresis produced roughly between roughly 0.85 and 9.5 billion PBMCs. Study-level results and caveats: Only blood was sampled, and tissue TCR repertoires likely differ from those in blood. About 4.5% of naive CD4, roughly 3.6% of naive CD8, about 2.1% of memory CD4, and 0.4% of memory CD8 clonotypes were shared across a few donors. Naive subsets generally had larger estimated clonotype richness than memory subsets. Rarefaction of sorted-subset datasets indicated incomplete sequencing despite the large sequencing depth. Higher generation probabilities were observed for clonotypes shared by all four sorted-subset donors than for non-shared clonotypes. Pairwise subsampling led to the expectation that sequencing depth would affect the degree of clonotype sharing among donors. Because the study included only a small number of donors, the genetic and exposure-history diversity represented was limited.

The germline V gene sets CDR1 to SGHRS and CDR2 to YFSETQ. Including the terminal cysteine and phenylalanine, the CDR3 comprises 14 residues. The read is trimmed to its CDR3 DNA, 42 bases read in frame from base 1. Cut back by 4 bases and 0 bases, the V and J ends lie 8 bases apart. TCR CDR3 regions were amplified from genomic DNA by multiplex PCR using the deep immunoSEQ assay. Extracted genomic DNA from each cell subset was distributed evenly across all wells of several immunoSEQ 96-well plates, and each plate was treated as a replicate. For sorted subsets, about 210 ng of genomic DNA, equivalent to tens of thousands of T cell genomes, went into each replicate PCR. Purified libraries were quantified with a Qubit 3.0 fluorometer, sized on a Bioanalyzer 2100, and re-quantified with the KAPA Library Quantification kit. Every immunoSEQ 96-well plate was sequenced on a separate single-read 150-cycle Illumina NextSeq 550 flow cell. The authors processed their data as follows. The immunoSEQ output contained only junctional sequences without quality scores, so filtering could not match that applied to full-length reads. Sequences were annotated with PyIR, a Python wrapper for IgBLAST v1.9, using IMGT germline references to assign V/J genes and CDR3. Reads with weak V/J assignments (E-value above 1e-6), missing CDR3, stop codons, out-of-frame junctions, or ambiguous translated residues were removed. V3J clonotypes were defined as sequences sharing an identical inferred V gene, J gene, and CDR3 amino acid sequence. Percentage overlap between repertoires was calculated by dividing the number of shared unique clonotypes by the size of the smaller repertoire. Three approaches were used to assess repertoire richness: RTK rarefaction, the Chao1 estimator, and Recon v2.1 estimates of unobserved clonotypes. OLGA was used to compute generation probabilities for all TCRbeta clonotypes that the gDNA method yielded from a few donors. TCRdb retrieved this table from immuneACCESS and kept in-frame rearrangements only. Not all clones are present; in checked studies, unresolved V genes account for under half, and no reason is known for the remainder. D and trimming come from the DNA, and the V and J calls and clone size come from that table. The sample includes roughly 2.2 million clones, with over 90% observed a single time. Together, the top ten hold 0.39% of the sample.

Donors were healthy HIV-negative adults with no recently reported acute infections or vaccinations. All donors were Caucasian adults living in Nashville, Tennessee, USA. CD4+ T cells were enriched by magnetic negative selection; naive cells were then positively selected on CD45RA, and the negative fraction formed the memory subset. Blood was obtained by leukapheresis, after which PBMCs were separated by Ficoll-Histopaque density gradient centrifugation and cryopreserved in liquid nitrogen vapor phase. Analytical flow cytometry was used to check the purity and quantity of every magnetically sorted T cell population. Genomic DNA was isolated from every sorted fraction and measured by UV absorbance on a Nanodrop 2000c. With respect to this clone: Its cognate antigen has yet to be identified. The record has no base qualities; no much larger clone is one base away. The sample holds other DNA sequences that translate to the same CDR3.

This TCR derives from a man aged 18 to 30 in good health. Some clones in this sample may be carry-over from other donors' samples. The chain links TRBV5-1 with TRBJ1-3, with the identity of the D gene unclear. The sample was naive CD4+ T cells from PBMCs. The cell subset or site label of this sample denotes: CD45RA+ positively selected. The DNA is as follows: TGCGCCAGCAGCCTGGACCCCTCTGGAAACACCATATATTTT. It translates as CASSLDPSGNTIYF.